This is a list of T cell receptor beta chains from one sample in a study of blood T cell repertoires in COVID-19. Sequencing was performed with immunoSEQ multiplex PCR; in TCRdb, only in-frame clones are kept and a portion is missing. The table shows roughly 200,000 clones, with 87% occurring only once. The sample consisted of PBMCs or T cells enriched from blood (not recorded which). These receptors all stem from a man aged 30 to 45 in a cohort exposed to, infected with or recovered from COVID-19 (not recorded which). Both conserved end residues are part of each CDR3. D genes are given only for firm matches. Not all rows give a size; the values are once, few, many and, for expanded clones, a class.

d_call: TRBD2
j_call: TRBJ2-7
v_call: TRBV9
clone_size: NA
cdr3_aa: CASSPRTSGAAPYEQYF
cdr3_nt: TGTGCCAGCAGCCCCCGGACTAGCGGGGCGGCCCCCTACGAGCAGTACTTC

d_call: TRBD1
j_call: TRBJ2-3
v_call: TRBV9
clone_size: NA
cdr3_aa: CASSAGDSSPYLDTQYF
cdr3_nt: TGTGCCAGCAGCGCAGGGGACAGTTCCCCCTACTTGGATACGCAGTATTTT

d_call: TRBD2
j_call: TRBJ2-7
v_call: TRBV7-6
clone_size: NA
cdr3_aa: CASSLTAGLAGYEQYF
cdr3_nt: TGTGCCAGCAGCCTTACGGCGGGACTAGCGGGATACGAGCAGTACTTC

d_call: TRBD2
j_call: TRBJ2-5
v_call: TRBV9
clone_size: NA
cdr3_aa: CASSVGTSQAETQYF
cdr3_nt: TGTGCCAGCAGCGTCGGGACTAGCCAGGCTGAGACCCAGTACTTC

d_call: NA
j_call: TRBJ2-7
v_call: TRBV5-4
clone_size: NA
cdr3_aa: CASSSAGRFYEQYF
cdr3_nt: TGTGCCAGCAGCTCGGCAGGCCGGTTTTACGAGCAGTACTTC

d_call: NA
j_call: TRBJ2-5
v_call: TRBV5-1
clone_size: NA
cdr3_aa: CASSLVTMQETQYF
cdr3_nt: TGCGCCAGCAGCTTGGTGACAATGCAAGAGACCCAGTACTTC

d_call: NA
j_call: TRBJ2-1
v_call: TRBV15
clone_size: NA
cdr3_aa: CATSRSRSSSYNEQFF
cdr3_nt: TGTGCCACCAGCAGGAGCAGGTCGAGCTCCTACAATGAGCAGTTCTTC

d_call: TRBD2
j_call: TRBJ2-1
v_call: TRBV7-8
clone_size: NA
cdr3_aa: CASSSRREPNNEQFF
cdr3_nt: TGTGCCAGCAGCTCCAGGCGGGAGCCAAACAATGAGCAGTTCTTC

d_call: NA
j_call: TRBJ2-7
v_call: TRBV29-1
clone_size: few
cdr3_aa: CSVEDWSYEQYF
cdr3_nt: TGCAGCGTTGAGGACTGGTCCTACGAGCAGTACTTC

d_call: NA
j_call: TRBJ1-6
v_call: TRBV7-9
clone_size: NA
cdr3_aa: CASSLRRGGNSPLHF
cdr3_nt: TGTGCCAGCAGCTTAAGGAGGGGAGGCAATTCACCCCTCCACTTT